This entry is about one TCR beta chain. These data belong to a study of blood T cell repertoires in COVID-19. Overall study context: Specimens from acute and convalescent COVID-19 originated in the United States, Italy and Spain.

In the original processing: Researchers report that nucleated cell counts were estimated from reference gene primer amplification. The assay was immunoSEQ multiplex PCR, and TCRdb's table has in-frame clones only and misses some. The DNA was the basis for D and trimming; V, J and clone size are from that table. The sample includes just over 150,000 clones, less than 85% of them seen just once. V was pared by 0 bases and J by 4 bases, with 9 bases between. Germline-derived CDR1 and CDR2 are GTSNPN and SVGIG (reference sequence). The CDR3 sequence is 13 residues long. This clonotype was sampled from a woman in her 40s with COVID-19, enrolled during active disease. Sequenced material: peripheral blood. The rearrangement joins TRBV30 to TRBJ2-5, with unresolved D. The CDR3 sequence is CAWSVTRTETQYF. The CDR3 nucleotides read TGTGCCTGGAGTGTAACTCGCACAGAGACCCAGTACTTC.